The next 19 T cell receptor beta chains were all read from a single sample in a study of cytomegalovirus exposure and HLA in healthy donors. Both 60 Vbeta primers and 13 Jbeta primers went into the PCR. Clones were sequenced by immunoSEQ multiplex PCR, and TCRdb holds only the in-frame ones, with some missing. The data contain approximately 110,000 clones, about 68% of them singletons. Sequenced: PBMCs. The receptors here all came from a man aged 30 to 39 in good health and CMV-seropositive.

The chain is built from TRBV5-4 and TRBJ2-3; 12 bases are a match to TRBD2. The length of the CDR3 is 20 residues. Germline CDR1 reads SGHNT; CDR2 reads YYREEE (reference sequence). The ends lost 4 bases at V and 2 bases at J; junction bases unmatched: 17. CDR3 in amino acids: CASSPGLAGVLQAFTDTQYF. CDR3 DNA sequence: TGTGCCAGCAGCCCGGGACTAGCGGGCGTGCTCCAAGCCTTCACAGATACGCAGTATTTT. Looking up the rest from reference TRBV5-4 and TRBJ2-3 gives the full variable domain: ETGVTQSPTHLIKTRGQQVTLRCSSQSGHNTVSWYQQALGQGPQFIFQYYREEENGRGNFPPRFSGLQFPNYSSELNVNALELDDSALYLCASSPGLAGVLQAFTDTQYFGPGTRLTVL.

This clone is deemed medium-sized. The J gene is TRBJ1-4, the V gene TRBV4-1; D is unclear. The CDR3 totals 16 residues. Trimming took off 4 bases at V and 0 bases at J, with 12 bases between the two ends. Germline values: CDR1 MGHRA, CDR2 YSYEKL. The CDR3 coding sequence is TGCGCCAGCAGCCGCCTCCCGGGGACAACTAATGAAAAACTGTTTTTT. This gives the protein CASSRLPGTTNEKLFF.

The rearrangement links TRBV5-1 to TRBJ2-1; 7 bases agree with TRBD2. Germline CDR1 SGHRS, CDR2 YFSETQ. CDR3 size: 16 residues. The V gene end was trimmed by 4 bases and the J gene end by 7 bases; junction bases not matched to a gene: 14. Here the CDR3 reads CASSTTLAALGNEQFF. For the CDR3, the DNA is TGCGCCAGCAGCACCACGCTAGCGGCCCTTGGGAATGAGCAGTTCTTC.

J is TRBJ2-5 and V is TRBV6-1, with D unresolved. Judging by the DNA end, TRBJ2-7 fits better; the J call may be wrong. Germline CDR1 and CDR2: MNHNS and SASEGT. This CDR3 spans 13 amino acids. DNA for the CDR3: TGTGCCAGCGACGTGGCTGCCAACTACGAGCAGTACTTC. Translating it yields CASDVAANYEQYF.

The J gene is TRBJ2-7, the V gene TRBV11-2, with D possibly TRBD2 on 6 matching bases. Germline-derived CDR1 and CDR2 are SGHAT and FQNNGV. The V end lost 3 bases, the J end lost 4 bases, and 16 bases lay between the germline ends. The CDR3 contains 15 residues. The DNA for the CDR3 is TGTGCCAGCAGCTTTGAGCGGGCGGCGTTGTACGAGCAGTACTTC. Its translation is CASSFERAALYEQYF.

The table lists this clone with a few counts. The chain has TRBV5-6 and TRBJ2-3; D not certain. CDR1 SGHDT and CDR2 YYEEEE come from the germline V gene. There are 11 residues in the CDR3. Deletions cut 4 bases from V and 3 bases from J, with 3 bases between. The CDR3 loop is CASSQTDTQYF. DNA of the CDR3: TGTGCCAGCAGCCAAACAGATACGCAGTATTTT.

The chain recombines TRBV7-3 with TRBJ1-2; D ambiguous. The ends were cut back, 2 bases at V and 8 bases at J, with 12 bases in the middle. Germline V lookup: CDR1 SGHTA, CDR2 FQGTGA. CDR3 length equals 13 residues. In nucleotides, the CDR3 is TGTGCCAGCAGCTTAGACGACACAGTCGGCTACACCTTC. Its protein product is CASSLDDTVGYTF.

DNA for the CDR3: TGTGCCAGCAGTCTCTATTTTGCGGGGGGGCTCCGGGAGACCCAGTACTTC. Its translation is CASSLYFAGGLRETQYF. This sequence joins TRBV28 and TRBJ2-5; 9 nucleotides agree with TRBD2. The CDR3 runs to 17 residues. The V gene's germline CDR1 is MDHEN and CDR2 SYDVKM. Trimming took 5 bases from V and 5 from J; bases not matched to a gene: 15.

This clone has just a few counts. The rearrangement joins TRBV9 to TRBJ1-2; 9 nucleotides line up with TRBD1. After removal of 4 bases from V and 7 bases from J, the junction contained 8 bases not matched to a gene. CDR3 length equals 14 residues. Germline lookup yields CDR1 SGDLS and CDR2 YYNGEE. Written as DNA, the CDR3 is TGTGCCAGCAGCATCCGGGACAGGGAGGTTGGCTACACCTTC. The encoded protein is CASSIRDREVGYTF.

This clone was seen more than once but under ten times. The V gene is TRBV11-2, the J gene TRBJ1-2, with 7 nucleotides matching TRBD1. Germline values: CDR1 SGHAT, CDR2 FQNNGV. The CDR3 sequence is 12 residues long. J was trimmed by 7 bases and V by 5 bases; bases with no gene match: 4. CDR3 in DNA: TGTGCCAGCAGCCGAGACAGGGCTGGCTACACCTTC. Its translation is CASSRDRAGYTF.

The J gene is TRBJ1-1, the V gene TRBV18; 8 nucleotides line up with TRBD1. In germline, CDR1 is KGHSH, CDR2 LQKENI. The CDR3 covers 16 residues. V shed 3 bases, J shed 6 bases, and the junction held 12 bases outside the gene matches. CDR3 sequence: CASSPPNGQGGPEAFF. In DNA, the CDR3 is TGTGCCAGCTCACCCCCGAACGGACAGGGAGGGCCTGAAGCTTTCTTT. Variable domain in full (rest from reference TRBV18 and TRBJ1-1): NAGVMQNPRHLVRRRGQEARLRCSPMKGHSHVYWYRQLPEEGLKFMVYLQKENIIDESGMPKERFSAEFPKEGPSILRIQQVVRGDSAAYFCASSPPNGQGGPEAFFGQGTRLTVV.

V and J are TRBV7-2 and TRBJ2-3; 8 bases align to TRBD2. CDR1 SGHTA and CDR2 FQGNSA come from the germline V gene. J gave up 6 bases and V 2 bases, and 10 bases lay outside the gene matches. This CDR3 has 16 residues. This chain's CDR3 is CASSLSGPPGGDTQYF. DNA of the CDR3: TGTGCCAGCAGCTTATCGGGACCCCCGGGAGGGGATACGCAGTATTTT.

The chain links TRBV6-6 to TRBJ1-5, with 8 bases lining up with TRBD1. Per the germline V gene, CDR1 is MNHNY and CDR2 is SVGAGI (reference sequence). With 6 bases clipped from V and 7 bases from J, the junction kept 11 bases outside the gene matches. The CDR3 loop spans 15 amino acids. The CDR3 nucleotides read TGTGCCAGCAGATCGGACAGGGAGAGAGGGCAGCCCCAGCATTTT. Translation: CASRSDRERGQPQHF.

V usage is TRBV5-1 and J usage is TRBJ2-7; TRBD1 matches at 11 bases. Germline V lookup: CDR1 SGHRS, CDR2 YFSETQ. The CDR3 covers 13 residues. J lost 5 bases, V lost 7 bases, and 5 bases had no gene match. The CDR3 spells CASQGQGANEQYF. The CDR3 bases are TGCGCCAGCCAAGGACAGGGGGCTAACGAGCAGTACTTC.

The chain combines TRBV7-3 with TRBJ1-1; TRBD1 might be the D (6 bases). The CDR3 is made up of 13 amino acids. V lost 5 bases, J lost 2 bases, and 9 bases lay in between. Germline CDR1 is SGHTA and CDR2 is FQGTGA. The CDR3 DNA is TGTGCCAGCAGCCGGACAGCAAACACTGAAGCTTTCTTT. Protein sequence: CASSRTANTEAFF.

This chain joins TRBV2 and TRBJ1-3; TRBD1 might be the D (5 bases). The CDR3 covers 15 residues. Trimming removed 4 bases at V and 0 bases at J, with 10 bases between. Germline loops: CDR1 SNHLY, CDR2 FYNNEI. CDR3 loop: CASSGQGGSGNTIYF. In DNA form, the CDR3 reads TGTGCCAGCAGTGGGCAGGGTGGCTCTGGAAACACCATATATTTT.

The rearrangement joins TRBV9 to TRBJ2-6; the D gene is possibly TRBD2 (5 bases). From germline, CDR1 is SGDLS and CDR2 YYNGEE. The CDR3 consists of 16 residues. The V end was cut by 0 bases, the J end by 4 bases, with 11 bases between. DNA for the CDR3: TGTGCCAGCAGCGTAGCGTGGGAGTCGGGGGCCAACGTCCTGACTTTC. This encodes CASSVAWESGANVLTF. Together with reference TRBV9 and TRBJ2-6, the CDR3 gives the full variable domain: DSGVTQTPKHLITATGQRVTLRCSPRSGDLSVYWYQQSLDQGLQFLIQYYNGEERAKGNILERFSAQQFPDLHSELNLSSLELGDSALYFCASSVAWESGANVLTFGAGSRLTVL.

The J gene is TRBJ2-6, the V gene TRBV7-8; a possible D gene is TRBD2 (6 bases). CDR1 and CDR2 from the germline V gene are SGHVS and FQNEAQ. Trimming removed 5 bases at V and 0 bases at J, with 17 bases between. The CDR3 consists of 18 residues. CDR3 residues: CASSGRDRALSGANVLTF. CDR3 DNA: TGTGCCAGCAGCGGGCGGGACCGCGCCCTCTCTGGGGCCAACGTCCTGACTTTC.

V and J are TRBV9 and TRBJ2-2, with D possibly TRBD2 on 6 matching bases. V was cut by 2 bases and J by 8 bases, with 7 bases left in between. The CDR3 runs 12 residues. Germline V lookup: CDR1 SGDLS, CDR2 YYNGEE. CDR3 protein: CASSVGGGELFF. The CDR3 coding sequence is TGTGCCAGCAGCGTGGGGGGAGGGGAGCTGTTTTTT.